This T cell receptor beta chain derives from a study of regulatory T cells in long-lasting Graves disease. Study-level information: Graves' cases, newly diagnosed, had used antithyroid drugs under 3 months.

Noted time point: newly diagnosed GD, antithyroid drugs for less than 3 months. There was RNA extracted from PBMCs, and the TCR library was made from it. The CDR3 spans 15 residues. Germline V CDR1 and CDR2: SGHNT, YYREEE (reference sequence). Deletions cut 6 bases from V and 4 bases from J, with 16 bases between. Sequencing libraries for TCR beta were prepared with iRepertoire HTBI primers and Arm-PCR of CDR3 regions. One entry per CDR3 protein, called by TCRdb with MiXCR from the multiplex PCR reads. The sample records under 400,000 distinct CDR3 sequences, over 15% being singletons. This sample also belongs to another study, concerning T cells in Graves' hyperthyroidism and ophthalmopathy. This second report adds: Reasons for excluding patients were uncontrolled infection, other autoimmune disease, pregnancy or lactation. For ophthalmopathy, model prediction preceded onset by a median about six months.

The receptor's source is a middle-aged man with Graves disease. V is TRBV5-4 and J is TRBJ2-2, with D possibly matching TRBD2 (6 bases). Sequenced here: peripheral blood mononuclear cells (PBMCs), sampled at new diagnosis, from a patient treated with antithyroid drugs. CDR3 nucleotide sequence: TGTGCCAGCAACGCGGGGCAGGGTACCACCGGGGAGCTGTTTTTT. Translating gives CASNAGQGTTGELFF.